Below, 12 T cell receptor beta chains from the same sample are listed, as sequenced in a study of T cells in Graves' hyperthyroidism and ophthalmopathy. The TCR beta CDR3 regions underwent amplification using RNA transcripts as the source. Carried out on the TCR CDR3, a first-round RT-PCR used the HTBI primer set. TCRdb processed the multiplex PCR reads anew with MiXCR; each CDR3 protein has one entry. The table records under 400,000 distinct CDR3 sequences, approximately 15% of them present only once. The sequencing sample was made of blood. These receptors all stem from a man younger than 40 with Graves' hyperthyroidism.

This clonotype was counted only a few times. The chain joins TRBV7-8 to TRBJ1-5; D call uncertain. Germline V gene sequence: CDR1 SGHVS, CDR2 FQNEAQ. Trimming took off 5 bases at V and 4 bases at J, with 18 bases between the two ends. CDR3 length: 16 amino acids. The CDR3 DNA follows: TGTGCCAGCAGCCCTGGCCGGTCCCGTCGGAATCAGCCCCAGCATTTT. Protein product: CASSPGRSRRNQPQHF.

Only a few counts were recorded for this clonotype. This chain connects TRBV28 to TRBJ1-2; D is uncertain. The CDR3 contains 12 residues. The ends were cut back, 5 bases at V and 14 bases at J, with 18 bases in the middle. Germline V gene sequence: CDR1 MDHEN, CDR2 SYDVKM. CDR3 amino acids: CASSEGLRGDTF. In DNA form, the CDR3 reads TGTGCCAGCAGTGAAGGACTTCGTGGCGATACCTTC.

The CDR3 sequence: CASSIPGRPREQYF. The CDR3 DNA sequence: TGTGCCAGTAGCATCCCTGGACGGCCGAGGGAGCAGTACTTC. The chain uses TRBV19 and TRBJ2-7, with D uncertain. The germline V gene encodes CDR1 LNHDA and CDR2 SQIVND (reference sequence). This CDR3 has 14 amino acids. Deletions cut 6 bases from V and 7 bases from J, with 19 bases between.

This clonotype was recorded at least ten times. V and J are TRBV19 and TRBJ1-1, with D unclear. The CDR3 covers 13 residues. From germline, CDR1 is LNHDA and CDR2 SQIVND (reference sequence). V lost 3 bases and J 3 bases, leaving 8 bases between the germline ends. The CDR3 region has the DNA TGTGCCAGTAGTATTCTACGGGACACTGAAGCTTTCTTT. This gives the protein CASSILRDTEAFF.

A few counts support this clonotype. A read error may account for a junction end that differs from germline. The chain uses TRBV29-1 and TRBJ1-2; D gene uncertain. This CDR3 contains 11 residues. CDR1 SQVTM and CDR2 ANQGSEA come from the germline V gene. CDR3 DNA: TGCAGCGTTGGCACTAACCATGGCTACACCTTC. It yields the protein CSVGTNHGYTF.

This clonotype was found a few times. The CDR3: CASSYSWTSNTEAFF. The CDR3 DNA is TGTGCCAGCAGTTACTCTTGGACCTCGAACACTGAAGCTTTCTTT. The rearrangement joins TRBV6-2 or TRBV6-3 to TRBJ1-1, with D unclear. The CDR3 is 15 amino acids. Trimming removed 0 bases at V and 1 base at J, with 9 bases between. Per the germline V gene, CDR1 is MNHEY and CDR2 is SVGEGT.

This clonotype was counted between two and nine times. The genes are TRBV7-2 and TRBJ2-2; no firm D call. From germline, CDR1 is SGHTA and CDR2 FQGNSA. The V end was cut by 1 base, the J end by 5 bases, with 8 bases between. The CDR3 is made up of 14 amino acids. CDR3 residues: CASSLDGRTGELFF. The CDR3 nucleotides read TGTGCCAGCAGCTTAGATGGTCGTACCGGGGAGCTGTTTTTT.

Many counts were recorded for this clonotype. V gene TRBV28 combines with J gene TRBJ2-5, with 12 bases fitting TRBD1. V lost 2 bases to trimming and J lost 5 bases; unmatched junction nucleotides: 6. CDR3 size: 16 residues. Germline values: CDR1 MDHEN, CDR2 SYDVKM. CDR3 in DNA: TGTGCCAGCAGTTTACCTGGGACAGGGGGCGAGGAGACCCAGTACTTC. Its translation: CASSLPGTGGEETQYF.

This clonotype occurred a few times. The gene calls are TRBV7-9 and TRBJ2-4, with no clear D. V shed 3 bases and J shed 0 bases, with 12 bases lying between them. The germline CDR1 and CDR2 sequences are SEHNR and FQNEAQ (reference sequence). The CDR3 has 16 residues. CDR3 coding DNA: TGTGCCAGCAGCTTCGGGTGGGCGCAAGCCAAAAACATTCAGTACTTC. This encodes CASSFGWAQAKNIQYF.

This chain connects TRBV7-3 to TRBJ2-7, with D perhaps assigned TRBD1 or TRBD2 (6 bases each). This CDR3 has 15 amino acids. Trimming shortened V by 5 bases and J by 3 bases, and 17 bases separated the two germline ends. Germline CDR1 SGHTA, CDR2 FQGTGA. The CDR3 spells CASSPGAGRNYEQYF. CDR3 nucleotides: TGTGCCAGCAGCCCAGGGGCGGGGCGGAACTACGAGCAGTACTTC.

The J gene is TRBJ2-7, the V gene TRBV6-1, with D tentatively TRBD1 (6 bases). Germline values: CDR1 MNHNS, CDR2 SASEGT. Trimming pared 6 bases from V and 6 bases from J, leaving 21 bases between. CDR3 length equals 15 residues. Here the CDR3 DNA reads TGTGCCAGCAGCTGGGGGCCAGGGGAAAGAGGCGAGCAGTACTTC. This translates into CASSWGPGERGEQYF.

This clonotype was found many times. The chain has TRBV12-3 or TRBV12-4 and TRBJ2-3; 7 bases are shared with TRBD1. The CDR3 contains 16 residues. J lost 2 bases, V lost 2 bases, and 7 bases had no gene match. CDR3 region: CASSLSTDRLTDTQYF. For the CDR3, the DNA is TGTGCCAGCAGTTTAAGCACGGACAGGCTCACAGATACGCAGTATTTT.